Many counts were recorded for the clone carrying this T cell receptor beta chain. Its specificity is not known. These data originate in a study of T cells after yellow fever vaccination. The ends were cut back, 3 bases at V and 1 base at J, with 5 bases in the middle. The germline gives CDR1 MNHEY, CDR2 SMNVEV (reference sequence). The CDR3 runs 13 residues. Study results and limitations: Researchers report a weaker secondary response that nonetheless peaked faster, day 5 versus 15. In post-booster samples, most primary-vaccination clones reappeared (about 95% CD4, about 91% CD8).

TCRdb ran MiXCR on the 5' RACE reads and lists one entry per CDR3 protein. The sample has 300,000 to 350,000 distinct CDR3 sequences, around 11% seen once. The V call is TRBV27, the J call TRBJ2-3, with D uncertain. This clonotype originated in a man between 18 and 29 years old who received the YFV17D yellow fever vaccine. This specimen consisted of CD4+ T cells sorted from PBMCs, obtained 45 days after the yellow fever booster vaccination. In DNA form, the CDR3 reads TGTGCCAGCAGTTTTTTTGGCACAGATACGCAGTATTTT. The encoded protein is CASSFFGTDTQYF.